One sample yielded the 30 T cell receptor beta chains listed below, sequenced in a study of blood T cell repertoires in COVID-19 (TCRdb year 2020). Library preparation was by the immunoSEQ multiplex PCR assay. In its TCRdb copy, this immuneACCESS table keeps in-frame sequences only and misses some clones. Where compared with another copy, unresolved V genes explain less than half of these, and the others have no known cause. The sample includes about 160,000 clones, with around 85% observed a single time. The top ten clones comprise more than 9.5% of the sample. Sequencing was done on a sample of peripheral blood. The receptors were sampled from a man aged 60-69 years with active or convalescent COVID-19.

This clone has a count of ten or more. The V gene is TRBV7-3, the J gene TRBJ2-3, with 7 positions matching TRBD2. The V gene end was trimmed by 5 bases and the J gene end by 3 bases; junction bases not matched to a gene: 5. Germline loops: CDR1 SGHTA, CDR2 FQGTGA. The CDR3 loop spans 14 amino acids. CDR3 region: CASSPGLETDTQYF. CDR3 nucleotide sequence: TGTGCCAGCAGCCCCGGACTAGAGACAGATACGCAGTATTTT.

This chain uses TRBV4-2 with TRBJ2-7, with D possibly TRBD2 on 5 matching bases. CDR3 length: 14 amino acids. Germline CDR1 and CDR2: LGHNA and YNFKEQ. With 5 bases removed from V and 2 bases from J, the gap between germline ends came to 13 bases. Written as DNA, the CDR3 is TGTGCCAGCAGCGTTGGACTTGGTACCTACGAGCAGTACTTC. Encoded protein: CASSVGLGTYEQYF.

The genes are TRBV5-1 and TRBJ2-3; D call uncertain. V was clipped by 4 bases and J by 9 bases, with 12 bases between them. CDR1 is SGHRS, CDR2 YFSETQ, per germline. This CDR3 is built from 12 residues. The CDR3 protein is CASSPDFRTQYF. CDR3 DNA sequence: TGCGCCAGCAGCCCCGACTTTAGGACGCAGTATTTT.

The chain uses TRBV29-1 and TRBJ2-7; the D gene is possibly TRBD2 (6 bases). Germline CDR1 is SQVTM and CDR2 is ANQGSEA. The V end lost 1 base, the J end lost 6 bases, and 16 bases lay between the germline ends. The CDR3 is 14 amino acids. CDR3 nucleotides: TGCAGCGTTGAAGGGACTCGGAGGGGTGGCGAGCAGTACTTC. The encoded protein is CSVEGTRRGGEQYF.

Only a few counts were recorded for this clone. The chain combines TRBV6-5 with TRBJ2-5; D is uncertain. V lost 6 bases and J 1 base, leaving 9 bases between the germline ends. The CDR3 runs to 13 residues. Germline CDR1 and CDR2: MNHEY and SVGAGI. The CDR3 sequence: CASSLNSQETQYF. The CDR3, as DNA: TGTGCCAGCAGCCTTAACTCCCAAGAGACCCAGTACTTC.

This clone has a handful of counts. This chain uses TRBV5-1 with TRBJ2-7; 9 bases map to TRBD2. Trimming cost V 3 bases and J 6 bases; bases outside gene matches: 16. The CDR3 loop spans 17 amino acids. The germline V gene encodes CDR1 SGHRS and CDR2 YFSETQ. This CDR3 is CASSSDGGGRAGSEQYF. The CDR3 DNA reads TGCGCCAGCAGCTCCGACGGAGGCGGGAGGGCCGGTAGCGAGCAGTACTTC.

The chain's CDR3 is CASSLQGAGSGNTIYF. The CDR3 nucleotides read TGCGCCAGCAGCTTACAGGGCGCCGGCTCTGGAAACACCATATATTTT. The J gene is TRBJ1-3, the V gene TRBV5-1, with a possible D match to TRBD1 (6 bases). This CDR3 spans 16 amino acids. Trimming stripped 2 bases from V and 0 bases from J, with 12 bases between. The V gene's germline CDR1 is SGHRS and CDR2 YFSETQ. Supplemented by reference TRBV5-1 and TRBJ1-3, the full variable domain reads KAGVTQTPRYLIKTRGQQVTLSCSPISGHRSVSWYQQTPGQGLQFLFEYFSETQRNKGNFPGRFSGRQFSNSRSEMNVSTLELGDSALYLCASSLQGAGSGNTIYFGEGSWLTVV.

The chain carries TRBV7-2 and TRBJ2-7, with 9 nucleotides matching TRBD2. V dropped 5 bases and J dropped 2; count of bases not matched to a gene: 7. Germline CDR1 SGHTA, CDR2 FQGNSA. The CDR3 length is 15 residues. CDR3 sequence: CASSPQSSGAYEQYF. DNA for the CDR3: TGTGCCAGCAGCCCGCAATCTAGCGGGGCCTACGAGCAGTACTTC.

The chain links TRBV29-1 to TRBJ2-2; D is ambiguous. The germline CDR1 and CDR2 sequences are SQVTM and ANQGSEA. There are 11 residues in the CDR3. V was pared by 7 bases and J by 5 bases, with 8 bases between. As DNA, the CDR3 is TGCAGCGCAACAGAGACCGGGGAGCTGTTTTTT. It is translated as CSATETGELFF.

The chain has TRBV3-1 (or the pseudogene TRBV3-2) and TRBJ2-1; 11 bases align to TRBD2. CDR3 length: 16 amino acids. Germline CDR1 LGHDT, CDR2 YNNKEL (reference sequence). V lost 4 bases, J lost 9 bases, and 11 bases stayed unmatched. DNA of the CDR3: TGTGCCAGCAGCCTTTCCGGGACTAGCGGTAAAAGTGAGCAGTTCTTC. Its translation: CASSLSGTSGKSEQFF.

V usage is TRBV10-3 and J usage is TRBJ2-7; tentatively, D is TRBD1 (5 bases). Germline values: CDR1 ENHRY, CDR2 SYGVKD. This CDR3 has 14 residues. The V end lost 3 bases, the J end lost 0 bases, and 9 bases lay between the germline ends. For the CDR3, the DNA is TGTGCCATCAGTGACTTGGACACCTCCTACGAGCAGTACTTC. Translation gives CAISDLDTSYEQYF.

This chain joins TRBV5-1 and TRBJ1-2, with no clear D. Germline V gene sequence: CDR1 SGHRS, CDR2 YFSETQ. This CDR3 region has 15 residues. V lost 6 bases and J 0 bases, leaving 15 bases between the germline ends. This chain's CDR3 is CASTESAGTNYGYTF. The CDR3, as DNA: TGCGCCAGCACCGAAAGCGCCGGGACTAACTATGGCTACACCTTC.

The rearrangement links TRBV19 to TRBJ2-7, with 8 bases that match TRBD1. Germline loops: CDR1 LNHDA, CDR2 SQIVND (reference sequence). The ends lost 4 bases at V and 5 bases at J; junction bases unmatched: 10. The CDR3 covers 15 residues. CDR3 sequence reads: CASSTTGTGVHEQYF. DNA for the CDR3: TGTGCCAGTAGTACAACCGGGACAGGCGTCCACGAGCAGTACTTC.

V usage is TRBV15 and J usage is TRBJ2-3; the match to TRBD2 covers 7 bases. The V gene end was trimmed by 0 bases and the J gene end by 3 bases; junction bases not matched to a gene: 3. The CDR3 runs to 15 residues. Germline loops: CDR1 LNHNV, CDR2 YYDKDF (reference sequence). CDR3 protein: CATSRDQGGTDTQYF. The CDR3 DNA reads as TGTGCCACCAGCAGAGATCAGGGAGGGACAGATACGCAGTATTTT. The whole variable domain, filled in from reference TRBV15 and TRBJ2-3, reads DAMVIQNPRYQVTQFGKPVTLSCSQTLNHNVMYWYQQKSSQAPKLLFHYYDKDFNNEADTPDNFQSRRPNTSFCFLDIRSPGLGDTAMYLCATSRDQGGTDTQYFGPGTRLTVL.

CDR3 protein: CASSFLNSQETQYF. CDR3 sequence (DNA): TGTGCCAGCAGCTTTCTCAACTCGCAAGAGACCCAGTACTTC. The rearrangement uses TRBV7-2 and TRBJ2-5; D call uncertain. The germline CDR1 and CDR2 sequences are SGHTA and FQGNSA. V dropped 3 bases and J dropped 2 bases, with 10 bases sitting between them. This CDR3 has 14 residues.

The V and J genes are TRBV2 and TRBJ1-5; D possibly corresponds to TRBD1 (6 bases). The CDR3 totals 15 residues. Trimming cost V 2 bases and J 3 bases, with 11 bases left between them. Per the germline V gene, CDR1 is SNHLY and CDR2 is FYNNEI. This CDR3 is CASSERGAVNQPQHF. The CDR3, as DNA: TGTGCCAGCAGTGAACGGGGGGCGGTCAATCAGCCCCAGCATTTT. Complete variable domain (other parts from reference TRBV2 and TRBJ1-5): EPEVTQTPSHQVTQMGQEVILRCVPISNHLYFYWYRQILGQKVEFLVSFYNNEISEKSEIFDDQFSVERPDGSNFTLKIRSTKLEDSAMYFCASSERGAVNQPQHFGDGTRLSIL.

This clone occurred once. The rearrangement links TRBV3-1 (or the pseudogene TRBV3-2) to TRBJ2-5, with a possible D match to TRBD1 (6 bases). This CDR3 has 15 amino acids. Germline V lookup: CDR1 LGHDT, CDR2 YNNKEL (reference sequence). V lost 4 bases, J lost 0 bases, and 12 bases lay in between. The CDR3 protein is CASSPTGSYQETQYF. DNA of the CDR3: TGTGCCAGCAGCCCGACAGGCTCGTACCAAGAGACCCAGTACTTC.

This clone is a singleton in its sample. The chain couples TRBV5-1 to TRBJ2-3, with D maybe TRBD1 (6 bases). The length of the CDR3 is 15 residues. V was shortened by 4 bases and J by 2 bases, with 14 bases between the two germline ends. The germline V gene encodes CDR1 SGHRS and CDR2 YFSETQ. The CDR3 sequence: CASSGTGTLTDTQYF. CDR3 sequence (DNA): TGCGCCAGCAGCGGCACCGGGACACTCACAGATACGCAGTATTTT.

This clone was counted a single time. CDR3 nucleotides: TGTGCCAGCAGCCAACCGAGAAAGACAGGGTTTACTGAAGCTTTCTTT. This encodes CASSQPRKTGFTEAFF. The J gene is TRBJ1-1, the V gene TRBV16; 7 bases are a match to TRBD1. Trimming at V came to 2 bases and at J to 5 bases, leaving 11 bases not matched to a gene. Germline V gene sequence: CDR1 KGHSY, CDR2 FQNENV. The CDR3 totals 16 residues.

V is TRBV20-1 and J is TRBJ1-5; TRBD1 matches at 7 bases. V lost 3 bases and J lost 6; bases outside the gene matches: 8. CDR1 is DFQATT, CDR2 SNEGSKA, per germline (reference sequence). This CDR3 contains 14 residues. CDR3 sequence reads: CSASGGDRAQPQHF. In DNA, the CDR3 is TGCAGTGCTAGTGGAGGCGACAGGGCTCAGCCCCAGCATTTT.

This sequence joins TRBV3-1 (or the pseudogene TRBV3-2) and TRBJ1-1; TRBD1 might be the D (5 bases). Trimming took 0 bases from V and 0 from J, leaving 11 bases between them. The CDR3 has 16 amino acids. From germline, CDR1 is LGHDT and CDR2 YNNKEL (reference sequence). This CDR3 reads CASSQDRGTLNTEAFF. In DNA, the CDR3 is TGTGCCAGCAGCCAAGATCGGGGGACGTTGAACACTGAAGCTTTCTTT.

The chain carries TRBV11-2 and TRBJ2-5; 13 nucleotides match TRBD2. The CDR3 is made up of 17 amino acids. The V gene's germline CDR1 is SGHAT and CDR2 FQNNGV. V trimming: 5 bases; J trimming: 5 bases; junction bases outside the gene matches: 11. The CDR3 sequence: CASSRDQLAGGYETQYF. The CDR3 DNA reads as TGTGCCAGCAGCCGTGATCAACTAGCGGGAGGGTATGAGACCCAGTACTTC.

J is TRBJ2-3 and V is TRBV9; a weak D match, TRBD1 (6 bases). Germline values: CDR1 SGDLS, CDR2 YYNGEE. The ends were cut back, 2 bases at V and 1 base at J, with 11 bases in the middle. There are 15 residues in the CDR3. CDR3 sequence: CASSVWGQGTDTQYF. For the CDR3, the DNA is TGTGCCAGCAGCGTCTGGGGGCAAGGCACAGATACGCAGTATTTT.

This chain joins TRBV27 and TRBJ2-1; 8 bases are a match to TRBD2. From germline, CDR1 is MNHEY and CDR2 SMNVEV (reference sequence). This CDR3 is 16 amino acids long. After removal of 1 base from V and 10 bases from J, the junction contained 12 bases not matched to a gene. CDR3: CASSLFGTSEIGEQFF. The CDR3 bases are TGTGCCAGCAGTTTATTCGGGACTAGTGAAATCGGGGAGCAGTTCTTC.

The chain carries TRBV12-3 or TRBV12-4 and TRBJ2-1; D unclear. The CDR3 runs 11 residues. Trimming left V 7 bases short and J 4 bases short, with 5 bases between. The CDR3 loop reads CASTQYNEQFF. In DNA, the CDR3 is TGTGCCAGCACCCAGTACAATGAGCAGTTCTTC.

The V gene is TRBV3-1 (or the pseudogene TRBV3-2), the J gene TRBJ1-2; maybe TRBD1 (6 bases). The V end lost 2 bases, the J end lost 5 bases, and 15 bases lay between the germline ends. The CDR3 is made up of 15 amino acids. CDR1 is LGHDT and CDR2 is YNNKEL in the germline V gene (reference sequence). The CDR3 loop is CASSQSADRPYGYTF. DNA of the CDR3: TGTGCCAGCAGCCAATCCGCAGACAGGCCGTATGGCTACACCTTC.

V usage is TRBV9 and J usage is TRBJ2-3; TRBD2 matches at 8 bases. V shed 3 bases, J shed 2 bases, and the junction held 5 bases outside the gene matches. CDR1 SGDLS and CDR2 YYNGEE come from the germline V gene. This CDR3 is built from 15 residues. The CDR3 coding sequence is TGTGCCAGCAGCGCACGACTAGCGCCCACAGATACGCAGTATTTT. It translates to CASSARLAPTDTQYF.

The rearrangement links TRBV6-5 to TRBJ1-4, with D maybe TRBD1 (5 bases). CDR3 length equals 15 residues. The ends were cut back, 6 bases at V and 8 bases at J, with 19 bases in the middle. Germline V gene sequence: CDR1 MNHEY, CDR2 SVGAGI. CDR3 DNA sequence: TGTGCCAGCAGGGCGGGGATAATCCGGGGCGAAAAACTGTTTTTT. Protein: CASRAGIIRGEKLFF.

The chain couples TRBV6-5 to TRBJ2-7, with D perhaps matching TRBD1 (6 bases). V was shortened by 6 bases and J by 7 bases, with 10 bases between the two germline ends. From germline, CDR1 is MNHEY and CDR2 SVGAGI. The CDR3 loop spans 11 amino acids. CDR3 in DNA: TGTGCCAGCAGAGCTACAGGGGAGCAGTACTTC. Its translation is CASRATGEQYF.

The gene calls are TRBV24-1 and TRBJ1-4, with D perhaps matching TRBD1 (5 bases). The CDR3 sequence is 16 residues long. V was clipped by 5 bases and J by 0 bases, with 12 bases between them. Germline V gene sequence: CDR1 KGHDR, CDR2 SFDVKD. CDR3 in DNA: TGTGCCACCAGTGTCGGGGGGGATCCAACTAATGAAAAACTGTTTTTT. Encoded protein: CATSVGGDPTNEKLFF.